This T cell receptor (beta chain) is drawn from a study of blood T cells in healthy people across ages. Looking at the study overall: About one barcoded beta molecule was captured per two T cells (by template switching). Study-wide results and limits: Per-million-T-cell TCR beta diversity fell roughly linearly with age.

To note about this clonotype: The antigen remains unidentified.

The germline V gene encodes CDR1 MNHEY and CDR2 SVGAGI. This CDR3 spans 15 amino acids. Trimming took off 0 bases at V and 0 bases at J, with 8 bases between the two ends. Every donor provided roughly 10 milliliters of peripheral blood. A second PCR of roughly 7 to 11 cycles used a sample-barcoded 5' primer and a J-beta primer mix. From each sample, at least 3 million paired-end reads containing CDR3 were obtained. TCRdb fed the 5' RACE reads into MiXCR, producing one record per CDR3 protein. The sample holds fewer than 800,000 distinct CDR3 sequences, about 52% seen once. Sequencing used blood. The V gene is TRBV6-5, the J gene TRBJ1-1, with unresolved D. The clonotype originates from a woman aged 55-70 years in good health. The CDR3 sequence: CASSYSGSMNTEAFF. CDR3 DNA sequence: TGTGCCAGCAGTTACTCGGGCAGCATGAACACTGAAGCTTTCTTT.